Listed here are 3 T cell receptor beta chains from one sample, sequenced in a study of technical replicates of blood from several donors. Assay used: immunoSEQ multiplex PCR; TCRdb lists only in-frame clones, some missing. The table includes tens of thousands of clones, around 93% detected once. The sequenced material came from T cells isolated from PBMCs. These receptors all stem from a human donor in good health.

The chain employs TRBV7-8 and TRBJ2-1; D unclear. Germline V CDR1 and CDR2: SGHVS, FQNEAQ. The CDR3 has 16 residues. Trimming removed 4 bases from V and 3 bases from J, with 16 bases in between. CDR3 coding DNA: TGTGCCAGCAGCTCAAAGAGACCGTGGAGCTACAATGAGCAGTTCTTC. Encoded protein: CASSSKRPWSYNEQFF.

The rearrangement uses TRBV9 and TRBJ2-1; D gene unclear. Germline loops: CDR1 SGDLS, CDR2 YYNGEE. The V and J ends lost 0 bases and 7 bases respectively, with 14 bases between them. CDR3 size: 15 residues. CDR3 in DNA: TGTGCCAGCAGCGTAGGTCATAGGTCAGCGAATGAGCAGTTCTTC. Protein product: CASSVGHRSANEQFF.

The chain joins TRBV6-6 to TRBJ1-5; D gene ambiguous. This CDR3 comprises 15 residues. Germline CDR1 and CDR2: MNHNY and SVGAGI (reference sequence). V was trimmed by 0 bases and J by 7 bases, leaving 13 bases between them. The CDR3 coding sequence is TGTGCCAGCAGTTACTCCGGGGAGGCATCCCAGCCCCAGCATTTT. Encoded protein: CASSYSGEASQPQHF.